Each of the 18 T cell receptor beta chains below was sequenced from the same sample in a study of blood T cell repertoires in COVID-19. Repertoires were generated with immunoSEQ multiplex PCR, while TCRdb's copy carries only in-frame clones and drops some. This table holds roughly 84,000 clones, 70% to 85% found once. The specimen sequenced was peripheral blood. These receptors came from a woman aged 45-65 years with acute or convalescent COVID-19.

The V and J genes are TRBV11-2 and TRBJ2-7; tentative D call: TRBD2 (5 bases). V lost 1 base, J lost 6 bases, and 10 bases lay in between. CDR3 size: 13 residues. Germline V CDR1 and CDR2: SGHAT, FQNNGV. The CDR3 region is CASSLGRVSEQYF. The CDR3 DNA is TGTGCCAGCAGCTTAGGGCGGGTGTCCGAGCAGTACTTC.

This clone appeared once. This chain uses TRBV7-8 with TRBJ2-1, with TRBD2 matching 8 bases. This CDR3 spans 15 amino acids. The V gene end was trimmed by 4 bases and the J gene end by 4 bases; junction bases not matched to a gene: 6. CDR1 is SGHVS, CDR2 FQNEAQ, per germline. CDR3 amino acids: CASSSERGLYNEQFF. The CDR3 bases are TGTGCCAGCAGCTCCGAGCGGGGGCTATACAATGAGCAGTTCTTC.

The chain links TRBV30 to TRBJ1-1; D is uncertain. The germline V and J ends were trimmed by 5 bases and 8 bases, with 12 bases remaining between them. From germline, CDR1 is GTSNPN and CDR2 SVGIG (reference sequence). The CDR3 consists of 11 residues. DNA for the CDR3: TGTGCCTGGGGAATTATCTCCGAAGCTTTCTTT. This translates into CAWGIISEAFF.

This clone is a singleton in its sample. The chain links TRBV6-6 to TRBJ2-2; tentative D call: TRBD1 (6 bases). CDR1 and CDR2 from the germline V gene are MNHNY and SVGAGI (reference sequence). The CDR3 has 17 amino acids. The germline V and J ends were trimmed by 5 bases and 6 bases, with 22 bases remaining between them. The DNA for the CDR3 is TGTGCCAGCAGTCCCCCCCCCGTACAGGGCAAATCCGGGGAGCTGTTTTTT. It is translated as CASSPPPVQGKSGELFF.

This clone has a handful of counts. V and J are TRBV12-3 or TRBV12-4 and TRBJ2-5; no firm D call. The germline V and J ends were trimmed by 6 bases and 3 bases, with 11 bases remaining between them. The CDR3 runs 13 residues. This CDR3 is CASRPREEETQYF. The CDR3 DNA reads TGTGCCAGCAGGCCGAGAGAGGAAGAGACCCAGTACTTC.

In its sample, this clone was seen once. The V gene is TRBV11-2, the J gene TRBJ1-6, with 7 nucleotides matching TRBD1. The junction had 6 bases not matched to a gene; V was cut back by 5 bases and J by 8 bases. CDR1 is SGHAT, CDR2 FQNNGV, per germline. The CDR3 length is 14 residues. Here the CDR3 DNA reads TGTGCCAGCAGCCCGACAGGGAGTTATTCACCCCTCCACTTT. Its protein is CASSPTGSYSPLHF.

The chain carries TRBV5-1 and TRBJ2-2; 8 positions match TRBD2. Germline V CDR1 and CDR2: SGHRS, YFSETQ. The CDR3 is 15 amino acids. The V and J ends lost 7 bases and 0 bases, in that order; junction bases with no gene match: 5. Written as DNA, the CDR3 is TGCGCCAGCCACGCGGGGGGCTCGAACACCGGGGAGCTGTTTTTT. Amino acid sequence: CASHAGGSNTGELFF.

This clone was seen only a few times. The rearrangement joins TRBV4-1 to TRBJ2-7; 7 nucleotides agree with TRBD1. The CDR3 is made up of 13 amino acids. The V gene's germline CDR1 is MGHRA and CDR2 YSYEKL. V was clipped by 1 base and J by 5 bases; unmatched bases: 2. The CDR3 loop is CASSQGQGHEQYF. For the CDR3, the DNA is TGCGCCAGCAGCCAAGGACAGGGCCACGAGCAGTACTTC.

The chain recombines TRBV10-3 with TRBJ1-2; 7 bases are a match to TRBD1. Germline CDR1 is ENHRY and CDR2 is SYGVKD. The CDR3 has 14 residues. J lost 5 bases, V lost 6 bases, and 9 bases had no gene match. The DNA for the CDR3 is TGTGCCATCAGCCAAGACAGGGAACGGTATGGCTACACCTTC. Residues: CAISQDRERYGYTF.

V gene TRBV19 combines with J gene TRBJ1-1; unclear D gene. Trimming cost V 2 bases and J 0 bases, with 7 bases left between them. CDR1 LNHDA and CDR2 SQIVND come from the germline V gene (reference sequence). The CDR3 contains 14 residues. The CDR3 protein is CASSIQALNTEAFF. The CDR3, as DNA: TGTGCCAGTAGTATACAGGCATTGAACACTGAAGCTTTCTTT.

This sequence joins TRBV4-1 and TRBJ2-3, with D maybe TRBD2 (5 bases). Deletions cut 3 bases from V and 2 bases from J, with 12 bases between. CDR3 length: 15 residues. CDR1 MGHRA and CDR2 YSYEKL come from the germline V gene. The CDR3 spells CASSQLMGATDTQYF. DNA of the CDR3: TGCGCCAGCAGCCAGTTAATGGGAGCCACAGATACGCAGTATTTT.

The CDR3 bases are TGTGCCAGCCGAGTAGATTCGGGGTACGAGCAGTACTTC. Amino acid sequence: CASRVDSGYEQYF. The chain couples TRBV18 to TRBJ2-7, with a weak D call TRBD2 (5 bases). Trimming left V 8 bases short and J 4 bases short, with 15 bases between. Germline CDR1 KGHSH, CDR2 LQKENI. CDR3 length: 13 amino acids.

This rearrangement joins TRBV7-9 to TRBJ2-4, with 10 bases lining up with TRBD2. The V gene's germline CDR1 is SEHNR and CDR2 FQNEAQ (reference sequence). V lost 5 bases and J lost 8; bases outside the gene matches: 9. The CDR3 length is 15 residues. In nucleotides, the CDR3 is TGTGCCAGCAGCCCATTTAGCGGGGGGAGGGACATTCAGTACTTC. Protein sequence: CASSPFSGGRDIQYF.

The chain links TRBV28 to TRBJ1-1; D not resolved. This CDR3 region has 11 residues. Looked up from germline, CDR1 is MDHEN and CDR2 is SYDVKM. V was trimmed by 4 bases and J by 10 bases, leaving 10 bases between them. CDR3 region: CASSSPAGAFF. CDR3 in DNA: TGTGCCAGCAGTTCCCCTGCGGGAGCTTTCTTT.

V is TRBV10-3 and J is TRBJ1-1; a possible D gene is TRBD1 (5 bases). This CDR3 has 11 amino acids. The V gene lost 10 bases and the J gene lost 5 bases, with 11 bases spanning the gap. Germline V gene sequence: CDR1 ENHRY, CDR2 SYGVKD. DNA for the CDR3: TGTGCCACGGATGGGGGGACTGAAGCTTTCTTT. It is translated as CATDGGTEAFF.

The chain employs TRBV19 and TRBJ1-2; D ambiguous. The CDR3 loop spans 14 amino acids. Trimming took 0 bases from V and 2 from J, leaving 7 bases between them. From germline, CDR1 is LNHDA and CDR2 SQIVND (reference sequence). CDR3 bases: TGTGCCAGTAGTATAGAAGCAGGAAACTATGGCTACACCTTC. It is translated as CASSIEAGNYGYTF.

CDR3 region: CASRAGTGGAGNEKLFF. The CDR3 nucleotides read TGTGCCAGCAGGGCCGGGACAGGGGGCGCCGGGAATGAAAAACTGTTTTTT. The chain joins TRBV7-9 to TRBJ1-4; 12 nucleotides match TRBD1. Germline lookup yields CDR1 SEHNR and CDR2 FQNEAQ (reference sequence). There are 17 residues in the CDR3. Losses at the gene ends were 6 bases for V and 5 bases for J; bases not matched to a gene: 10.

The J gene is TRBJ1-1, the V gene TRBV3-1 (or the pseudogene TRBV3-2); 9 nucleotides line up with TRBD1. The CDR3 contains 14 residues. V dropped 4 bases and J dropped 9; count of bases not matched to a gene: 9. Germline-derived CDR1 and CDR2 are LGHDT and YNNKEL (reference sequence). The CDR3 DNA follows: TGTGCCAGCAGCCCCAAAACGGACAGGGGCCAAGCTTTCTTT. This encodes CASSPKTDRGQAFF.